Below, 16 T cell receptor beta chains from the same sample are listed, as sequenced in a study of metastatic and nonmetastatic thyroid tumors. No patient received treatment before thyroid surgery. With MiXCR, TCRdb called clones anew from the PCR reads. Of tens of thousands of clones in the sample, about 30% were seen once. Sample: blood. The receptors were gathered from a female donor with papillary thyroid cancer or a benign thyroid nodule (not recorded which). Some clones in this sample may be carry-over from other donors' samples.

CDR3 in DNA: TGTGCCAGCAGGAGCGGTGGGACACACTACGAGCAGTACTTC. Translation: CASRSGGTHYEQYF. The rearrangement uses TRBV7-9 and TRBJ2-7; TRBD1 might be the D (6 bases). CDR1 and CDR2 (germline): SEHNR, FQNEAQ (reference sequence). V was cut by 6 bases and J by 3 bases, with 15 bases left in between. CDR3 length: 14 amino acids.

The rearrangement links TRBV11-2 to TRBJ2-1; D could derive from TRBD1 or TRBD2 (5 bases each). V was clipped by 5 bases and J by 0 bases, with 17 bases between them. Germline CDR1 SGHAT, CDR2 FQNNGV. The CDR3 loop spans 17 amino acids. The CDR3 DNA reads TGTGCCAGCAGCGCCCGGGGACGATGGACCTCCTACAATGAGCAGTTCTTC. It is translated as CASSARGRWTSYNEQFF.

In its sample, this clone was seen many times. Other DNA sequences in this specimen translate into the identical CDR3. The J gene is TRBJ2-2, the V gene TRBV5-1; unclear D gene. The CDR3 sequence is 17 residues long. V was cut by 0 bases and J by 1 base, with 13 bases left in between. The germline V gene has CDR1 SGHRS and CDR2 YFSETQ. CDR3 sequence (DNA): TGCGCCAGCAGCTTGGGACGAAGGACGGTGAACACCGGGGAGCTGTTTTTT. Its translation: CASSLGRRTVNTGELFF.

The V gene is TRBV7-6, the J gene TRBJ2-7, with D perhaps matching TRBD1 (6 bases). V was pared by 5 bases and J by 1 base, with 12 bases between. CDR1 is SGHVS and CDR2 is FNYEAQ in the germline V gene. The CDR3 spans 14 residues. Here the CDR3 reads CASSLDTGSYEQYF. CDR3 nucleotides: TGTGCCAGCAGCCTTGACACAGGGTCCTACGAGCAGTACTTC.

This clone was counted between two and nine times. J is TRBJ2-6 and V is TRBV5-1; D call uncertain. The CDR3 loop spans 16 amino acids. V lost 0 bases, J lost 3 bases, and 10 bases lay in between. Germline V gives CDR1 SGHRS, CDR2 YFSETQ. CDR3: CASSLEVFRGANVLTF. DNA of the CDR3: TGCGCCAGCAGCTTGGAGGTCTTTCGTGGGGCCAACGTCCTGACTTTC.

This chain connects TRBV11-3 to TRBJ2-3; D possibly corresponds to TRBD2 (5 bases). Germline V gene data show CDR1 as SGHNT and CDR2 as YENEEA. V was clipped by 5 bases and J by 6 bases, with 15 bases between them. CDR3 length: 14 amino acids. The CDR3 DNA follows: TGTGCCAGCAGCCTCTTGGGCGGGTCGGATACGCAGTATTTT. The encoded protein is CASSLLGGSDTQYF.

This clone was observed a handful of times. At one of its ends the junction is not consistent with the germline gene, which may arise from a read error. This chain links TRBV6-1 with TRBJ1-5, with D hard to call. CDR3 length: 14 amino acids. The germline V gene encodes CDR1 MNHNS and CDR2 SASEGT. CDR3 nucleotide sequence: TGTGCCAGCAGTGAGGGATATATCAATCAGTCCCAGCATTTT. This codes for CASSEGYINQSQHF.

There are many counts of this clone. The J gene is TRBJ2-2, the V gene TRBV12-3 or TRBV12-4; D may correspond to TRBD1 or TRBD2 (6 bases each). The CDR3 is 13 residues long. The ends were cut back, 6 bases at V and 7 bases at J, with 12 bases in the middle. The chain's CDR3 is CASSKQGLGELFF. CDR3 DNA sequence: TGTGCCAGCAGCAAACAGGGACTCGGGGAGCTGTTTTTT.

The table lists this clone with many counts. The gene calls are TRBV19 and TRBJ2-7; possible D gene TRBD2, 6 bases. CDR3 size: 15 residues. With 1 base removed from V and 3 bases from J, the gap between germline ends came to 13 bases. Germline values: CDR1 LNHDA, CDR2 SQIVND (reference sequence). In DNA, the CDR3 is TGTGCCAGTAGTATAGCGGCCCAGGGAGGCTACGAGCAGTACTTC. As protein: CASSIAAQGGYEQYF.

This clone came up many times. This sequence joins TRBV12-3 or TRBV12-4 and TRBJ1-5, with a weak D call TRBD1 (5 bases). V gave up 3 bases and J gave up 3 bases, with 6 bases separating them. This CDR3 spans 13 amino acids. The CDR3 loop is CASSFGTNQPQHF. DNA for the CDR3: TGTGCCAGCAGTTTTGGGACCAATCAGCCCCAGCATTTT.

The gene calls are TRBV9 and TRBJ2-2; 8 positions agree with TRBD1. Germline-derived CDR1 and CDR2 are SGDLS and YYNGEE. The CDR3 sequence is 15 residues long. Trimming removed 3 bases from V and 5 bases from J; junction bases left unmatched: 6. CDR3 DNA: TGTGCCAGCAGCGCCAGGACAGGGTATACCGGGGAGCTGTTTTTT. Its translation: CASSARTGYTGELFF.

This clone was recorded at least ten times. This could be a read error, since a much larger clone is one nucleotide away. This chain connects TRBV27 to TRBJ2-7; D ambiguous. CDR1 and CDR2 from the germline V gene are MNHEY and SMNVEV (reference sequence). Trimming removed 2 bases from V and 0 bases from J, with 11 bases in between. CDR3 length: 15 residues. The DNA for the CDR3 is TGTGCCAGCAGTTTAGGGTCTGAGACCTCCTACGAGCAGTACTTC. This gives the protein CASSLGSETSYEQYF.

By its share, this clone is medium-sized (0.01 to 0.1%). CDR3 residues: CATSDFLFKDASSYEQYF. The CDR3 nucleotides are TGTGCCACCAGTGATTTTTTGTTCAAGGACGCCAGCTCCTACGAGCAGTACTTC. The chain links TRBV24-1 to TRBJ2-7, with D hard to call. The CDR3 consists of 18 residues. The ends were cut back, 1 base at V and 0 bases at J, with 18 bases in the middle. Germline V gene data show CDR1 as KGHDR and CDR2 as SFDVKD.

This clone was seen at least ten times. Additional DNA sequences in this sample encode the identical CDR3. The genes are TRBV4-2 and TRBJ1-6; a weak D match, TRBD1 (6 bases). V shed 5 bases and J shed 6 bases, with 20 bases lying between them. Germline V gene data show CDR1 as LGHNA and CDR2 as YNFKEQ. This CDR3 is built from 17 residues. The CDR3 region has the DNA TGTGCCAGCAGCAAAAGTACAGGGAGTGGGCTTAATTCACCCCTCCACTTT. Protein sequence: CASSKSTGSGLNSPLHF.

This clone was seen at least ten times. The chain has TRBV11-2 and TRBJ2-2; D uncertain. Trimming stripped 2 bases from V and 1 base from J, with 5 bases between. The CDR3 has 14 amino acids. The V gene's germline CDR1 is SGHAT and CDR2 FQNNGV. CDR3: CASSLYRNTGELFF. The CDR3 bases are TGTGCCAGCAGCTTATACAGGAACACCGGGGAGCTGTTTTTT.

This clone came up many times. This chain connects TRBV24-1 to TRBJ2-3; 8 positions match TRBD2. J was trimmed by 6 bases and V by 3 bases; bases with no gene match: 16. The CDR3 is made up of 18 amino acids. Germline values: CDR1 KGHDR, CDR2 SFDVKD. CDR3 sequence (DNA): TGTGCCACCAGTGATACTGAACGGGAGGGCCTATCATCCGATACGCAGTATTTT. Translating gives CATSDTEREGLSSDTQYF.